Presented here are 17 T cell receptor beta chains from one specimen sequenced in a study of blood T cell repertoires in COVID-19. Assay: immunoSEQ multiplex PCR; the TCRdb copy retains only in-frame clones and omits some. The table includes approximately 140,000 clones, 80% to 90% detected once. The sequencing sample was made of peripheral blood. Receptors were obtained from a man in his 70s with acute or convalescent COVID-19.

CDR3 protein: CASSQDLEQGMFETQYF. The CDR3 DNA reads as TGTGCCAGCAGCCAAGATCTGGAACAGGGAATGTTCGAGACCCAGTACTTC. The chain employs TRBV3-1 (or the pseudogene TRBV3-2) and TRBJ2-5, with a tentative D call TRBD1 (6 bases). The germline V gene has CDR1 LGHDT and CDR2 YNNKEL (reference sequence). The CDR3 spans 17 residues. Trimming removed 0 bases from V and 5 bases from J, with 19 bases in between.

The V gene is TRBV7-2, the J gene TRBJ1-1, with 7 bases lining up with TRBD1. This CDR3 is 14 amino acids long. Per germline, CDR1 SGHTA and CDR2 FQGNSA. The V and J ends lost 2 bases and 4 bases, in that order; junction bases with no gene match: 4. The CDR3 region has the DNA TGTGCCAGCAGCTTACCCACAGGGGCCACTGAAGCTTTCTTT. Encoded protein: CASSLPTGATEAFF. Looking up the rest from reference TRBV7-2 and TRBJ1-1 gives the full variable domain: GAGVSQSPSNKVTEKGKDVELRCDPISGHTALYWYRQSLGQGLEFLIYFQGNSAPDKSGLPSDRFSAERTGGSVSTLTIQRTQQEDSAVYLCASSLPTGATEAFFGQGTRLTVV.

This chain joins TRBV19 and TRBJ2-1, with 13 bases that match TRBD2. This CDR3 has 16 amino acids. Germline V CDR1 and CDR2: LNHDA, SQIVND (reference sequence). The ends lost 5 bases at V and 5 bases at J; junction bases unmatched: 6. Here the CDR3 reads CASSLGTSGVNNEQFF. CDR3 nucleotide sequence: TGTGCCAGTAGTCTTGGGACTAGCGGGGTGAACAATGAGCAGTTCTTC. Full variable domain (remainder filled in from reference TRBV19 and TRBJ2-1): DGGITQSPKYLFRKEGQNVTLSCEQNLNHDAMYWYRQDPGQGLRLIYYSQIVNDFQKGDIAEGYSVSREKKESFPLTVTSAQKNPTAFYLCASSLGTSGVNNEQFFGPGTRLTVL.

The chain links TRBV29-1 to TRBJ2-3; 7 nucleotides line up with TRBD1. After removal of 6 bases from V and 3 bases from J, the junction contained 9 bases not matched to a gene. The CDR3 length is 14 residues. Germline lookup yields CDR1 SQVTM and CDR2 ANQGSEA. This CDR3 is CSVRTGVWTDTQYF. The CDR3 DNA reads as TGCAGCGTACGTACAGGGGTGTGGACAGATACGCAGTATTTT.

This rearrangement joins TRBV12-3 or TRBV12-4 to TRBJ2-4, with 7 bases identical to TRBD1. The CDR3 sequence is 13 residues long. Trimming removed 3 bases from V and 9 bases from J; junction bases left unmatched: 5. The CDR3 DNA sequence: TGTGCCAGCAGTTTGACAGGGCACGTCATTCAGTACTTC. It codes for CASSLTGHVIQYF.

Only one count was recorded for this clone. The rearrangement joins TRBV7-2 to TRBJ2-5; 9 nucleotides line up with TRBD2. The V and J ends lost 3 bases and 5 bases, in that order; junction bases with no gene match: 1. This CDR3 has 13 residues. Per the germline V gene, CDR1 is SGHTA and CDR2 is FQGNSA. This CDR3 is CASSFSGSETQYF. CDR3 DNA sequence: TGTGCCAGCAGCTTTAGCGGGAGTGAGACCCAGTACTTC. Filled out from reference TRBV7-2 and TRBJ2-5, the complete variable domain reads GAGVSQSPSNKVTEKGKDVELRCDPISGHTALYWYRQSLGQGLEFLIYFQGNSAPDKSGLPSDRFSAERTGGSVSTLTIQRTQQEDSAVYLCASSFSGSETQYFGPGTRLLVL.

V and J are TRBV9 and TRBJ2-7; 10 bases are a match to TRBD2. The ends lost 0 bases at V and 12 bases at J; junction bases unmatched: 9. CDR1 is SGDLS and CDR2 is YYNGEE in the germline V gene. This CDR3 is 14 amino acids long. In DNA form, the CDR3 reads TGTGCCAGCAGCGTAGATTCAGCGGGAGGGCCTCTGTACTTC. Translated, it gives CASSVDSAGGPLYF. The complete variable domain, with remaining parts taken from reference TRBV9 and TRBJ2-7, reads DSGVTQTPKHLITATGQRVTLRCSPRSGDLSVYWYQQSLDQGLQFLIQYYNGEERAKGNILERFSAQQFPDLHSELNLSSLELGDSALYFCASSVDSAGGPLYFGPGTRLTVT.

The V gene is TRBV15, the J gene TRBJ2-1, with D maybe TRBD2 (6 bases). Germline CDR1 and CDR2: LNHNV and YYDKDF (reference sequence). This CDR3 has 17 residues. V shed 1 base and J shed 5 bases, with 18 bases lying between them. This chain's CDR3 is CATSRVEHGGWDNEQFF. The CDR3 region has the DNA TGTGCCACCAGCAGAGTGGAGCACGGGGGTTGGGACAATGAGCAGTTCTTC.

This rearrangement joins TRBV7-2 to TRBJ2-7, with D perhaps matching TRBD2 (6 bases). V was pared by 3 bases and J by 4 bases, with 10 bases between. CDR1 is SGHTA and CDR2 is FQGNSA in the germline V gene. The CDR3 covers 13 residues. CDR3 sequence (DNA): TGTGCCAGCAGCTTTGGACTATATTACGAGCAGTACTTC. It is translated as CASSFGLYYEQYF.

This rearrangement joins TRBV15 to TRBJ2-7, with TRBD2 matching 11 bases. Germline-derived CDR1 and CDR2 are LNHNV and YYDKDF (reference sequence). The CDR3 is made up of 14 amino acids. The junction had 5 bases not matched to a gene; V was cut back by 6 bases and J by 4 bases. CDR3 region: CATRGTSGSYEQYF. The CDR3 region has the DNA TGTGCCACCAGAGGCACTAGCGGGAGTTACGAGCAGTACTTC.

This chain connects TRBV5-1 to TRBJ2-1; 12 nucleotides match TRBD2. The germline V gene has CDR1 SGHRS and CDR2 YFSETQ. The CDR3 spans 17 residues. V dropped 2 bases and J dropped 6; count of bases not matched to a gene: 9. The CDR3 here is CASSLYELAGGSNEQFF. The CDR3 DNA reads TGCGCCAGCAGCTTATATGAACTAGCGGGAGGCTCCAATGAGCAGTTCTTC.

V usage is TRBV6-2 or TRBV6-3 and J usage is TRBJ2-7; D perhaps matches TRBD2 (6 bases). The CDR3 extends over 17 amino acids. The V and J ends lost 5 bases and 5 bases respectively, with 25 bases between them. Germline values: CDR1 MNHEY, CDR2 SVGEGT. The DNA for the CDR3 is TGTGCCAGCAGTAGAGGCTTGGGGGGAACAGGTGATGACGAGCAGTACTTC. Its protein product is CASSRGLGGTGDDEQYF.

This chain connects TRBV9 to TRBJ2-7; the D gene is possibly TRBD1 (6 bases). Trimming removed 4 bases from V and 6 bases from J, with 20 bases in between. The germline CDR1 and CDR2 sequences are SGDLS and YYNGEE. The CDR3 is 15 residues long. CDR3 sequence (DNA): TGTGCCAGCAGCCCAGTTGGGGGCGCTTTCGGCGAGCAGTACTTC. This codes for CASSPVGGAFGEQYF. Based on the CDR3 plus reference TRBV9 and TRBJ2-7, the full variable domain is DSGVTQTPKHLITATGQRVTLRCSPRSGDLSVYWYQQSLDQGLQFLIQYYNGEERAKGNILERFSAQQFPDLHSELNLSSLELGDSALYFCASSPVGGAFGEQYFGPGTRLTVT.

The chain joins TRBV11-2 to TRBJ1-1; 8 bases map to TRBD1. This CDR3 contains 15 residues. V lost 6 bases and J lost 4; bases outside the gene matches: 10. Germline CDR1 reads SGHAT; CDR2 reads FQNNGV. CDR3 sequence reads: CASSRNDRGVTEAFF. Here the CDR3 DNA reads TGTGCCAGCAGTAGGAACGACAGGGGAGTCACTGAAGCTTTCTTT. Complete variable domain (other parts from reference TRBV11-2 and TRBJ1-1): EAGVAQSPRYKIIEKRQSVAFWCNPISGHATLYWYQQILGQGPKLLIQFQNNGVVDDSQLPKDRFSAERLKGVDSTLKIQPAKLEDSAVYLCASSRNDRGVTEAFFGQGTRLTVV.

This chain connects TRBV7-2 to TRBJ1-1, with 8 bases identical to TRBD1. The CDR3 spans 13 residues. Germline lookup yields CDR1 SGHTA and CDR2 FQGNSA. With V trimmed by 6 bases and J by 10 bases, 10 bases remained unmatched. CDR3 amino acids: CASSGGQGRLAFF. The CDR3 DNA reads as TGTGCCAGCAGTGGTGGACAGGGTAGATTAGCTTTCTTT.

The CDR3 here is CASSFDRGEGEQYF. CDR3 DNA sequence: TGTGCCAGCAGCTTTGACAGGGGTGAGGGCGAGCAGTACTTC. The chain links TRBV7-2 to TRBJ2-7; 8 bases fit TRBD1. The CDR3 has 14 amino acids. Germline values: CDR1 SGHTA, CDR2 FQGNSA. The ends lost 3 bases at V and 6 bases at J; junction bases unmatched: 7.

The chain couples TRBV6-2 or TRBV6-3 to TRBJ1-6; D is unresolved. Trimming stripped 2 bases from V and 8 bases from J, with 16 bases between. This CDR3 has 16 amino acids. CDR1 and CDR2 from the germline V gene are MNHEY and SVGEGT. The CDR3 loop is CASSYPPVLGDSPLHF. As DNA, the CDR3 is TGTGCCAGCAGTTACCCACCGGTCTTGGGAGATTCACCCCTCCACTTT.